The 20 T cell receptor beta chains below come from one sample, sequenced in a study of glioma-infiltrating T cells after dendritic cell vaccination. Indicated time point: after dendritic cell vaccination, including at tumor progression/relapse. Some clones are missing from TCRdb's copy, which holds only in-frame ones; the method was immunoSEQ multiplex PCR. Among more than 85,000 clones listed, nearly 90% were seen once. The sequences come from blood, collected after dendritic cell vaccination. Receptors were obtained from a human donor with glioblastoma.

J is TRBJ2-2 and V is TRBV5-1; 10 bases line up with TRBD1. This CDR3 is 17 amino acids long. Germline V gene data show CDR1 as SGHRS and CDR2 as YFSETQ. With V trimmed by 4 bases and J by 5 bases, 11 bases remained unmatched. For the CDR3, the DNA is TGCGCCAGCAGCACCCGGGACAGGGGTATTGGGACCGGGGAGCTGTTTTTT. This encodes CASSTRDRGIGTGELFF.

This chain joins TRBV5-1 and TRBJ2-7; the D gene is possibly TRBD1 (5 bases). Trimming stripped 5 bases from V and 3 bases from J, with 21 bases between. CDR3 size: 16 residues. The germline gives CDR1 SGHRS, CDR2 YFSETQ. The CDR3: CASRLQSSGLLYEQYF. The CDR3 DNA reads TGCGCCAGCAGGCTTCAGTCGTCAGGGCTCCTCTACGAGCAGTACTTC.

This clone has just a few counts. The CDR3 reads CASSQATGMGTEAFF. CDR3 nucleotides: TGCGCCAGCAGCCAGGCTACAGGGATGGGGACTGAAGCTTTCTTT. This rearrangement joins TRBV4-1 to TRBJ1-1; the D gene is possibly TRBD1 (6 bases). The germline V and J ends were trimmed by 3 bases and 5 bases, with 16 bases remaining between them. The CDR3 is 15 residues long. CDR1 MGHRA and CDR2 YSYEKL come from the germline V gene.

V gene TRBV7-9 combines with J gene TRBJ2-7; unclear D gene. The germline CDR1 and CDR2 sequences are SEHNR and FQNEAQ (reference sequence). The V end lost 5 bases, the J end lost 3 bases, and 17 bases lay between the germline ends. The CDR3 loop spans 15 amino acids. For the CDR3, the DNA is TGTGCCAGCAGCCAAAACTCGAGGAGTCACTACGAGCAGTACTTC. Amino acid sequence: CASSQNSRSHYEQYF.

The chain couples TRBV5-4 to TRBJ1-1; 9 bases are a match to TRBD1. J lost 6 bases, V lost 4 bases, and 4 bases had no gene match. Germline V gene lookup returns CDR1 SGHNT and CDR2 YYREEE (reference sequence). The length of the CDR3 is 13 residues. CDR3 sequence reads: CASSPTGGPEAFF. Here the CDR3 DNA reads TGTGCCAGCAGCCCTACAGGGGGCCCTGAAGCTTTCTTT.

This chain joins TRBV10-2 and TRBJ1-1; D is possibly TRBD1 (5 bases). V lost 7 bases, J lost 4 bases, and 7 bases lay in between. The germline CDR1 and CDR2 sequences are WSHSY and SAAADI. The CDR3 has 11 residues. The CDR3 spells CASMGGTEAFF. CDR3 DNA sequence: TGCGCCAGCATGGGGGGCACTGAAGCTTTCTTT.

This chain uses TRBV5-1 with TRBJ2-5, with D perhaps TRBD2 (5 bases). Between the trimmed V and J ends, which lost 4 bases and 1 base, there was a span of 11 bases. This CDR3 has 14 residues. Germline CDR1 SGHRS, CDR2 YFSETQ. The CDR3 loop is CASSLSGSQETQYF. CDR3 DNA: TGCGCCAGCAGCCTCAGCGGCTCCCAAGAGACCCAGTACTTC.

This chain connects TRBV15 to TRBJ2-2; no clear D. The V end was cut by 2 bases, the J end by 6 bases, with 10 bases between. This CDR3 has 14 amino acids. The germline gives CDR1 LNHNV, CDR2 YYDKDF (reference sequence). CDR3 coding DNA: TGTGCCACCAGCAGAAAGCGAGAACCCGGGGAGCTGTTTTTT. Residues: CATSRKREPGELFF.

J is TRBJ2-1 and V is TRBV9; no firm D call. V was clipped by 3 bases and J by 0 bases, with 10 bases between them. Germline V CDR1 and CDR2: SGDLS, YYNGEE. The CDR3 consists of 15 residues. The DNA for the CDR3 is TGTGCCAGCAGCGCGACACCGAGCTCCTACAATGAGCAGTTCTTC. Translated, it gives CASSATPSSYNEQFF.

The V and J genes are TRBV19 and TRBJ2-7; 8 nucleotides match TRBD1. Germline loops: CDR1 LNHDA, CDR2 SQIVND (reference sequence). V lost 3 bases, J lost 6 bases, and 10 bases stayed unmatched. This CDR3 is built from 15 residues. The CDR3 loop is CASSIISGQGLEQYF. CDR3 coding DNA: TGTGCCAGTAGTATTATCTCAGGACAGGGTCTCGAGCAGTACTTC.

V usage is TRBV6-5 and J usage is TRBJ1-2, with D unresolved. Deletions cut 5 bases from V and 4 bases from J, with 11 bases between. This CDR3 has 13 amino acids. Per germline, CDR1 MNHEY and CDR2 SVGAGI. The CDR3 bases are TGTGCCAGCAGTGGAGAATGGGTCTATGGCTACACCTTC. It translates to CASSGEWVYGYTF.

This clone was recorded a few times. The chain has TRBV30 and TRBJ2-1; 11 bases align to TRBD2. Unmatched junction bases numbered 3, after V lost 2 bases and J lost 3 bases. Germline CDR1 reads GTSNPN; CDR2 reads SVGIG (reference sequence). The CDR3 loop spans 15 amino acids. CDR3 residues: CAWSLLAGDYNEQFF. CDR3 sequence (DNA): TGTGCCTGGAGTCTACTAGCGGGAGACTACAATGAGCAGTTCTTC.

J is TRBJ1-1 and V is TRBV12-5, with 8 nucleotides matching TRBD1. The V gene's germline CDR1 is LGHNT and CDR2 FRNRAP. CDR3 length: 14 residues. With V trimmed by 1 base and J by 4 bases, 2 bases remained unmatched. This CDR3 reads CASGLGQGFTEAFF. In DNA form, the CDR3 reads TGTGCTAGTGGTTTGGGACAGGGGTTCACTGAAGCTTTCTTT.

The chain carries TRBV10-3 and TRBJ2-5; 8 nucleotides match TRBD2. Losses at the gene ends were 6 bases for V and 2 bases for J; bases not matched to a gene: 5. Germline CDR1 is ENHRY and CDR2 is SYGVKD. This CDR3 has 14 residues. Here the CDR3 reads CAISGGAGQETQYF. The CDR3 nucleotides read TGTGCCATCAGCGGGGGGGCAGGGCAAGAGACCCAGTACTTC.

This clone was seen only once. The J gene is TRBJ1-2, the V gene TRBV7-9; D gene uncertain. Germline V gene sequence: CDR1 SEHNR, CDR2 FQNEAQ (reference sequence). The length of the CDR3 is 15 residues. The V end lost 0 bases, the J end lost 6 bases, and 14 bases lay between the germline ends. This CDR3 is CASSLAHETWDGYTF. The DNA of the CDR3 is TGTGCCAGCAGCTTAGCGCACGAGACATGGGATGGCTACACCTTC.

V is TRBV13 and J is TRBJ2-1; 9 nucleotides line up with TRBD2. Germline V lookup: CDR1 PRHDT, CDR2 FYEKMQ (reference sequence). With V trimmed by 1 base and J by 8 bases, 9 bases remained unmatched. The CDR3 loop spans 16 amino acids. Here the CDR3 DNA reads TGTGCCAGCAGCTTAGTTAGGTTAGCGGGAGCCGATGAGCAGTTCTTC. Translation gives CASSLVRLAGADEQFF.

The chain recombines TRBV5-1 with TRBJ2-3, with TRBD1 matching 7 bases. V lost 7 bases and J lost 4; bases outside the gene matches: 6. The germline CDR1 and CDR2 sequences are SGHRS and YFSETQ. This CDR3 region has 13 residues. CDR3 bases: TGCGCCAGCGGACACCAGGGGGCAGATACGCAGTATTTT. It is translated as CASGHQGADTQYF.

This clone has more than one count but fewer than ten. CDR3 DNA: TGTGCCAGCAGCTTCCGGACTAGCGGGAGAGAGCAGTACTTC. Protein sequence: CASSFRTSGREQYF. The chain has TRBV11-3 and TRBJ2-7; 13 bases fit TRBD2. The germline V gene encodes CDR1 SGHNT and CDR2 YENEEA. J lost 7 bases, V lost 3 bases, and 3 bases had no gene match. This CDR3 has 14 amino acids.

V gene TRBV11-3 combines with J gene TRBJ2-3; D might be TRBD2 (5 bases). The V end lost 6 bases, the J end lost 0 bases, and 10 bases lay between the germline ends. Per the germline V gene, CDR1 is SGHNT and CDR2 is YENEEA. The CDR3 is 14 amino acids. The CDR3 coding sequence is TGTGCCAGCAGGAAAGACTACAGCACAGATACGCAGTATTTT. The encoded protein is CASRKDYSTDTQYF.

This chain connects TRBV27 to TRBJ2-5, with a weak D call TRBD2 (7 bases). This CDR3 comprises 15 residues. Trimming removed 2 bases at V and 5 bases at J, with 15 bases between. Germline-derived CDR1 and CDR2 are MNHEY and SMNVEV (reference sequence). Written as DNA, the CDR3 is TGTGCCAGCAGTTTACAATCGGGGAGGGGGGAGACCCAGTACTTC. Translating gives CASSLQSGRGETQYF.